This T cell receptor (beta chain) stems from a study of T cell repertoires in cytomegalovirus infection (dated by TCRdb to between 2018 and 2021). Looking at the study overall: Donor HLA type was relevant to the analysis, because carriage of CMV infection together with the matching HLA type was indicated by public TCR beta signatures. Study-level results and caveats: The ex vivo response was dominated by HLA-C-restricted CMV-specific TCR beta clonotypes, which also provided the single most frequent clonotype in two of eight donors. Carriers of CMV infection plus the relevant HLA type were discriminated by the cumulative frequency of public TCR beta family members in the study cohort and in an independent 352-donor cohort.

This clonotype occurred many times. The target of this receptor is not known. Within one base of it there is no much larger clone, and no base qualities were kept. From the cysteine up to the phenylalanine, the CDR3 has a length of 16 residues. CDR3 DNA is the only sequence kept; it has 48 bases, read in frame from the first base. V was cut back by 6 bases and J by 7 bases, leaving a gap of 24 bases between them. The germline V gene gives CDR1 as MNHEY and CDR2 as SVGEGT. Sequenced on an Illumina HiSeq 1500. Clones were called with MiXCR by TCRdb after fastp trimmed the public reads at Q25, and only in-frame beta chains were retained. Rows are combined by CDR3 protein, so each entry shows the most common genes and DNA. For this sample there are 200,000 to 300,000 distinct CDR3 sequences; approximately 13% appear just once. The top ten clones comprise approximately 1.6% of the sample.

The chain joins TRBV6-2 or TRBV6-3 to TRBJ1-1, with a weak D call of TRBD1 (6 bases match). This clonotype was sampled from a human donor in good health (CMV status not recorded). Some clones in this sample may be carry-over from other donors' samples. Material for sequencing was PBMCs. The CDR3 protein sequence reads: CASRTSGARESGEAFF. The DNA sequence follows: TGTGCCAGCAGGACATCAGGGGCACGGGAGAGTGGTGAAGCTTTCTTT.